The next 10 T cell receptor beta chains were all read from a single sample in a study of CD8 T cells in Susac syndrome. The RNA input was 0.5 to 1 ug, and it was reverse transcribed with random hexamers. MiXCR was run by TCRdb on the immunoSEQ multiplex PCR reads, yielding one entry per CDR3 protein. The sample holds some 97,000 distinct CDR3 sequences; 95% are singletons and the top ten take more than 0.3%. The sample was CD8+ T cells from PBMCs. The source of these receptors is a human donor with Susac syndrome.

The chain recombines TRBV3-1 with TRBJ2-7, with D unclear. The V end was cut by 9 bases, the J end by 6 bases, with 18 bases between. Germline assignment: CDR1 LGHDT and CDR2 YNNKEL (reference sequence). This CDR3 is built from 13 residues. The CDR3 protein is CASRSSGLSEQYF. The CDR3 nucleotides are TGTGCCAGTCGTTCCTCCGGGCTCTCCGAGCAGTACTTC.

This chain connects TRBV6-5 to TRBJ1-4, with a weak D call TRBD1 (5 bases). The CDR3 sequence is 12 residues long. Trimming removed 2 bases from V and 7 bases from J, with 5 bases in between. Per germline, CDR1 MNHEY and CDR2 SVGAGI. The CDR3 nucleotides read TGTGCCAGCAGTTACGGGGGTGAAAAACTGTTTTTT. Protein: CASSYGGEKLFF.

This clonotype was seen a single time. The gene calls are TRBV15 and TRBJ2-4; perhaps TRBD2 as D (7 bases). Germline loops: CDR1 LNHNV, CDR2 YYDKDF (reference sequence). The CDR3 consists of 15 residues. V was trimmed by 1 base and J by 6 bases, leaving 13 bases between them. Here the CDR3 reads CATSRVPGGLNIQYF. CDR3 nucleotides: TGTGCCACCAGCAGAGTGCCGGGGGGCCTAAACATTCAGTACTTC.

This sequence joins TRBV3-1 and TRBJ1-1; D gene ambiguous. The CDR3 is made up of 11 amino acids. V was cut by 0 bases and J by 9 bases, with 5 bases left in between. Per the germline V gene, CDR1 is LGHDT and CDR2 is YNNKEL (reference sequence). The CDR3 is CASSQEHKAFF. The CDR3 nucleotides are TGTGCCAGCAGCCAAGAGCACAAAGCTTTCTTT. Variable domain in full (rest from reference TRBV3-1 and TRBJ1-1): DTAVSQTPKYLVTQMGNDKSIKCEQNLGHDTMYWYKQDSKKFLKIMFSYNNKELIINETVPNRFSPKSPDKAHLNLHINSLELGDSAVYFCASSQEHKAFFGQGTRLTVV.

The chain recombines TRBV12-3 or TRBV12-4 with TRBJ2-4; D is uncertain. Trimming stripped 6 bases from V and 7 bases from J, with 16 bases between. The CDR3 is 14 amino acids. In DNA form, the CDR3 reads TGTGCCAGCAGCTTGGGTTGGGTTGAGAACATTCAGTACTTC. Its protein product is CASSLGWVENIQYF.

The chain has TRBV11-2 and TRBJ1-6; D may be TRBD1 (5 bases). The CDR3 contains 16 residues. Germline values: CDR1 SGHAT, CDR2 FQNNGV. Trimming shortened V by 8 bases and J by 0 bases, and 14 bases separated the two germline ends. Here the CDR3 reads CASSPGRSSYNSPLHF. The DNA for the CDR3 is TGTGCCAGCTCACCGGGACGGAGCTCCTATAATTCACCCCTCCACTTT.

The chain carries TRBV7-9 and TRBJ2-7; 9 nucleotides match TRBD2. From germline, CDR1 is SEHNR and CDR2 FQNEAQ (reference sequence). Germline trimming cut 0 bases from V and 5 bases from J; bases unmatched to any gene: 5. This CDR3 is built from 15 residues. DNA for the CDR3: TGTGCCAGCAGCTTAGCGGGACTAGCAATGAACGAGCAGTACTTC. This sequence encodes CASSLAGLAMNEQYF.

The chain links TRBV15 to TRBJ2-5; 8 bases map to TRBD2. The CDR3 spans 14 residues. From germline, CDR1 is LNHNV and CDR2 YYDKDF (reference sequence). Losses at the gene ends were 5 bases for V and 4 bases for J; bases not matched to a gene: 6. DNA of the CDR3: TGTGCCACCAGCCCTCGGACTAGCATAGAGACCCAGTACTTC. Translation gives CATSPRTSIETQYF.

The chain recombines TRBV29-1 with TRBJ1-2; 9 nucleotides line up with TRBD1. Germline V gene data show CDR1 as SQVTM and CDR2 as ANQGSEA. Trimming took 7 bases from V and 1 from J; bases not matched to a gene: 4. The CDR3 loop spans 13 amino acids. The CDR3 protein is CSARDRDNYGYTF. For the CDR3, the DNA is TGCAGCGCCCGGGACAGGGATAACTATGGCTACACCTTC. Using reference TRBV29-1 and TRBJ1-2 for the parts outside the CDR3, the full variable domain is SAVISQKPSRDICQRGTSLTIQCQVDSQVTMMFWYRQQPGQSLTLIATANQGSEATYESGFVIDKFPISRPNLTFSTLTVSNMSPEDSSIYLCSARDRDNYGYTFGSGTRLTVV.

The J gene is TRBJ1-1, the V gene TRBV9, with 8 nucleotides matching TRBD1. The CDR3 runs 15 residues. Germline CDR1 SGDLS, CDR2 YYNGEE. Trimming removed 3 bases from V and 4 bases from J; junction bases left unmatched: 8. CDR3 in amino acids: CASSETGATVTEAFF. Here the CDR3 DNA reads TGTGCCAGCAGCGAGACAGGGGCGACGGTCACTGAAGCTTTCTTT.